The present entry profiles one T cell receptor (beta chain) with its context. The protocol was immunoSEQ multiplex PCR, while the TCRdb copy is restricted to in-frame clones and leaves out a portion. The table has approximately 91,000 clones, approximately 87% seen once. Autoimmune disease history or systemic immunosuppression led to patient exclusion. The data are from a study of OX40 agonist ivuxolimab in advanced cancers. Study-level information: Patients were treated with intravenous ivuxolimab, dosed at 0.01 to 10 mg/kg and infused every 2 weeks. Patients treated during dose escalation were battling hepatocellular carcinoma, melanoma, renal cell or head and neck cancer. The mean age was approximately 60 years, ranging from about 20 to 79, with under 90% of participants male.

This CDR3 region has 14 residues. V lost 0 bases and J lost 0, with 3 bases in between. The germline CDR1 and CDR2 sequences are LNHNV and YYDKDF (reference sequence). This chain links TRBV15 with TRBJ1-5; D is unresolved. This specimen was CD4+ or CD8+ T cells sorted from blood, taken in a trial of the OX40 agonist ivuxolimab. The clonotype comes from an adult with an advanced solid tumor such as melanoma, head and neck, liver or kidney cancer. The CDR3 sequence is CATSRDRSNQPQHF. CDR3 DNA: TGTGCCACCAGCAGAGACCGTAGCAATCAGCCCCAGCATTTT.